A single sample gave rise to the 26 T cell receptor beta chains below, sequenced in a study of cytomegalovirus exposure and HLA in healthy donors. The PCR made use of 60 Vbeta and 13 Jbeta primers. TCRdb keeps only in-frame clones here, not all; method: immunoSEQ multiplex PCR. The sample lists over 200,000 clones; 77% were seen once. Sequenced sample: PBMCs. The source of these receptors is a woman in her sixties in good health and CMV-seropositive.

V usage is TRBV5-1 and J usage is TRBJ1-3, with D unclear. This CDR3 is built from 15 residues. Germline loops: CDR1 SGHRS, CDR2 YFSETQ. Trimming stripped 1 base from V and 2 bases from J, with 10 bases between. The CDR3 DNA reads as TGCGCCAGCAGCTTGAAGGAGGGAACTGGAAACACCATATATTTT. Its protein product is CASSLKEGTGNTIYF.

This clone appeared a single time. The chain uses TRBV19 and TRBJ2-1; 10 bases match TRBD2. After removal of 8 bases from V and 8 bases from J, the junction contained 6 bases not matched to a gene. The V gene's germline CDR1 is LNHDA and CDR2 SQIVND (reference sequence). CDR3 length equals 13 residues. Written as DNA, the CDR3 is TGTGCCAGTGCTAGCGGGAGAGGTGATGAGCAGTTCTTC. Translating it yields CASASGRGDEQFF.

This clone was detected only a few times. The rearrangement links TRBV18 to TRBJ1-5; D perhaps matches TRBD1 (6 bases). Germline CDR1 reads KGHSH; CDR2 reads LQKENI. The CDR3 consists of 15 residues. V lost 6 bases to trimming and J lost 2 bases, with 14 bases between them. The CDR3 DNA reads as TGTGCCAGCTCTCCAGGGGCCGCTGGCAATCAGCCCCAGCATTTT. This translates into CASSPGAAGNQPQHF.

The V and J genes are TRBV18 and TRBJ2-2; the D gene is possibly TRBD1 (5 bases). The germline gives CDR1 KGHSH, CDR2 LQKENI. V was clipped by 3 bases and J by 0 bases, with 8 bases between them. The CDR3 has 15 amino acids. In DNA, the CDR3 is TGTGCCAGCTCACCCAGGACACCGAACACCGGGGAGCTGTTTTTT. Translating it yields CASSPRTPNTGELFF.

This clone was recorded a few times. The chain recombines TRBV5-1 with TRBJ2-1; 9 bases align to TRBD2. V shed 3 bases and J 0 bases; nucleotides not matched to a gene: 7. This CDR3 region has 17 residues. Germline loops: CDR1 SGHRS, CDR2 YFSETQ. CDR3 residues: CASSSPSGASSYNEQFF. CDR3 DNA: TGCGCCAGCAGCTCTCCTAGCGGGGCAAGCTCCTACAATGAGCAGTTCTTC. Variable domain in full (rest from reference TRBV5-1 and TRBJ2-1): KAGVTQTPRYLIKTRGQQVTLSCSPISGHRSVSWYQQTPGQGLQFLFEYFSETQRNKGNFPGRFSGRQFSNSRSEMNVSTLELGDSALYLCASSSPSGASSYNEQFFGPGTRLTVL.

This chain uses TRBV6-5 with TRBJ2-7, with 8 bases that match TRBD1. The CDR3 loop spans 15 amino acids. The trim removed 5 bases at V and 5 bases at J, leaving 11 bases unmatched. CDR1 is MNHEY and CDR2 is SVGAGI in the germline V gene. CDR3 sequence reads: CASSLRETGEHEQYF. The CDR3, as DNA: TGTGCCAGCAGTCTAAGGGAGACAGGGGAACACGAGCAGTACTTC.

The table lists this clone with a few counts. J is TRBJ1-2 and V is TRBV28; 9 positions agree with TRBD1. With 7 bases clipped from V and 7 bases from J, the junction kept 7 bases outside the gene matches. The CDR3 sequence is 13 residues long. CDR1 and CDR2 (germline): MDHEN, SYDVKM. CDR3 nucleotide sequence: TGTGCCAGCACCGGGGACAGGGTCTCTGGCTACACCTTC. Protein: CASTGDRVSGYTF.

For the CDR3, the DNA is TGTGCCAGCAGTAGGGGTCCGAACACTGAAGCTTTCTTT. Translation: CASSRGPNTEAFF. The rearrangement uses TRBV28 and TRBJ1-1; D might be TRBD1 (5 bases). V lost 5 bases, J lost 1 base, and 8 bases lay in between. CDR3 length: 13 residues. Per germline, CDR1 MDHEN and CDR2 SYDVKM. The full variable domain, with the rest looked up from reference TRBV28 and TRBJ1-1, is DVKVTQSSRYLVKRTGEKVFLECVQDMDHENMFWYRQDPGLGLRLIYFSYDVKMKEKGDIPEGYSVSREKKERFSLILESASTNQTSMYLCASSRGPNTEAFFGQGTRLTVV.

The V call is TRBV5-4, the J call TRBJ2-3; 8 bases are shared with TRBD2. CDR3 length: 16 residues. Trimming cost V 2 bases and J 1 base; bases outside gene matches: 6. Germline V CDR1 and CDR2: SGHNT, YYREEE (reference sequence). The CDR3 here is CASSFRTSSRTDTQYF. CDR3 DNA sequence: TGTGCCAGCAGCTTCCGGACTAGCAGCCGCACAGATACGCAGTATTTT.

The chain couples TRBV18 to TRBJ1-1; D is perhaps TRBD1 (6 bases). V lost 3 bases and J 6 bases, leaving 11 bases between the germline ends. The length of the CDR3 is 13 residues. Germline CDR1 is KGHSH and CDR2 is LQKENI. This chain's CDR3 is CASSPQGRAEAFF. The CDR3 DNA sequence: TGTGCCAGCTCACCGCAGGGGAGGGCTGAAGCTTTCTTT. Filled out from reference TRBV18 and TRBJ1-1, the complete variable domain reads NAGVMQNPRHLVRRRGQEARLRCSPMKGHSHVYWYRQLPEEGLKFMVYLQKENIIDESGMPKERFSAEFPKEGPSILRIQQVVRGDSAAYFCASSPQGRAEAFFGQGTRLTVV.

The chain is built from TRBV7-6 and TRBJ1-1; TRBD1 aligns across 7 bases. The V gene's germline CDR1 is SGHVS and CDR2 FNYEAQ. The length of the CDR3 is 17 residues. V dropped 1 base and J dropped 2; count of bases not matched to a gene: 10. This CDR3 reads CASSLEVWGQLNTEAFF. The CDR3 region has the DNA TGTGCCAGCAGCTTAGAGGTTTGGGGACAGTTAAACACTGAAGCTTTCTTT.

This sequence joins TRBV2 and TRBJ2-2; no clear D gene. The CDR3 has 15 amino acids. CDR1 and CDR2 from the germline V gene are SNHLY and FYNNEI. Between the trimmed V and J ends, which lost 3 bases and 1 base, there was a span of 9 bases. CDR3 protein: CASSDGTGNTGELFF. CDR3 in DNA: TGTGCCAGCAGTGACGGCACGGGGAACACCGGGGAGCTGTTTTTT.

The chain employs TRBV7-9 and TRBJ1-5, with D unresolved. The V gene's germline CDR1 is SEHNR and CDR2 FQNEAQ (reference sequence). This CDR3 has 13 amino acids. The V end was cut by 5 bases, the J end by 2 bases, with 7 bases between. DNA for the CDR3: TGTGCCAGCAGCCAAACTGGCAATCAGCCCCAGCATTTT. Residues: CASSQTGNQPQHF.

The V gene is TRBV29-1, the J gene TRBJ2-7; 8 bases agree with TRBD1. Germline V lookup: CDR1 SQVTM, CDR2 ANQGSEA. The J segment lost 5 bases and the V segment lost 4 bases, leaving 13 bases of the junction unmatched. This CDR3 has 15 residues. The CDR3 DNA follows: TGCAGCGTTGGGATCTCTGGACAGGGAAAAAACGAGCAGTACTTC. Its translation is CSVGISGQGKNEQYF.

The chain recombines TRBV27 with TRBJ2-5; TRBD1 matches at 9 bases. Looked up from germline, CDR1 is MNHEY and CDR2 is SMNVEV (reference sequence). V shed 5 bases and J 5 bases; nucleotides not matched to a gene: 6. This CDR3 is 14 amino acids long. The chain's CDR3 is CASSAWTGDETQYF. The CDR3 bases are TGTGCCAGCAGTGCCTGGACAGGGGATGAGACCCAGTACTTC.

V gene TRBV6-1 combines with J gene TRBJ1-1; no reliable D call. The V end was cut by 0 bases, the J end by 5 bases, with 4 bases between. The V gene's germline CDR1 is MNHNS and CDR2 SASEGT. CDR3 size: 12 residues. CDR3 sequence reads: CASSEARTEAFF. The CDR3 region has the DNA TGTGCCAGCAGTGAAGCTCGGACTGAAGCTTTCTTT.

V usage is TRBV18 and J usage is TRBJ2-1; unclear D gene. V lost 3 bases and J 5 bases, leaving 5 bases between the germline ends. Looked up from germline, CDR1 is KGHSH and CDR2 is LQKENI. This CDR3 has 12 residues. The CDR3 bases are TGTGCCAGCTCACCCTATGACAATGAGCAGTTCTTC. It is translated as CASSPYDNEQFF.

A few counts support this clone. This rearrangement joins TRBV5-1 to TRBJ2-1, with 9 bases matching TRBD1. V shed 5 bases and J 4 bases; nucleotides not matched to a gene: 7. Germline CDR1 reads SGHRS; CDR2 reads YFSETQ. The CDR3 loop spans 15 amino acids. The CDR3 coding sequence is TGCGCCAGCAGGACAGGGGGAGTCGGGTACAATGAGCAGTTCTTC. This codes for CASRTGGVGYNEQFF.

This clone was picked up one time. CDR3 region: CASSDRSYNEQFF. CDR3 in DNA: TGTGCCAGCAGTGACCGTAGTTACAATGAGCAGTTCTTC. The chain joins TRBV2 to TRBJ2-1; unclear D gene. This CDR3 comprises 13 residues. Germline-derived CDR1 and CDR2 are SNHLY and FYNNEI. V shed 3 bases and J shed 4 bases, with 7 bases lying between them.

The V gene is TRBV19, the J gene TRBJ1-1, with D possibly matching TRBD1 (5 bases). The germline CDR1 and CDR2 sequences are LNHDA and SQIVND (reference sequence). The CDR3 loop spans 13 amino acids. V was cut by 6 bases and J by 4 bases, with 12 bases left in between. CDR3 DNA sequence: TGTGCCAGTAGCCTCAGGGAGGGCACTGAAGCTTTCTTT. Its translation: CASSLREGTEAFF.

The CDR3 reads CASSYSARYGYTF. In DNA, the CDR3 is TGTGCCAGCAGTTACTCTGCCCGGTATGGCTACACCTTC. The genes are TRBV6-5 and TRBJ1-2; D call uncertain. V shed 0 bases and J shed 5 bases, with 7 bases lying between them. The CDR3 is made up of 13 amino acids. From germline, CDR1 is MNHEY and CDR2 SVGAGI.

The rearrangement joins TRBV5-6 to TRBJ2-3, with 10 bases identical to TRBD2. Germline loops: CDR1 SGHDT, CDR2 YYEEEE. The CDR3 runs to 15 residues. V trimming: 1 base; J trimming: 3 bases; junction bases outside the gene matches: 2. The CDR3 spells CASSLTSGVTDTQYF. The CDR3 bases are TGTGCCAGCAGCTTGACTAGCGGGGTGACAGATACGCAGTATTTT.

The CDR3, as DNA: TGTGCCAGCAGCCTACAGGGGACTAGCGGCTACGAGCAGTACTTC. Translation gives CASSLQGTSGYEQYF. The rearrangement joins TRBV7-8 to TRBJ2-7; TRBD2 agrees at 11 bases. Germline loops: CDR1 SGHVS, CDR2 FQNEAQ. V was clipped by 5 bases and J by 3 bases; unmatched bases: 6. The CDR3 runs 15 residues.

V is TRBV9 and J is TRBJ2-1; no clear D. CDR3 size: 15 residues. CDR1 and CDR2 (germline): SGDLS, YYNGEE. V was pared by 0 bases and J by 1 base, with 8 bases between. CDR3 nucleotide sequence: TGTGCCAGCAGCGTAGTAGGAGATTCCTACAATGAGCAGTTCTTC. Translated, it gives CASSVVGDSYNEQFF.

There are a few counts of this clone. V usage is TRBV7-8 and J usage is TRBJ2-1, with no clear D. Trimming removed 2 bases from V and 8 bases from J, with 13 bases in between. Germline V CDR1 and CDR2: SGHVS, FQNEAQ. This CDR3 is built from 14 residues. CDR3 protein: CASSLMWRGHEQFF. Here the CDR3 DNA reads TGTGCCAGCAGCTTAATGTGGCGCGGCCATGAGCAGTTCTTC.

V and J are TRBV29-1 and TRBJ2-1; 10 bases map to TRBD1. The CDR3 covers 12 residues. With V trimmed by 6 bases and J by 7 bases, 3 bases remained unmatched. From germline, CDR1 is SQVTM and CDR2 ANQGSEA. CDR3 DNA sequence: TGCAGCGTCGGACAGGGGGGGAATGAGCAGTTCTTC. Its translation is CSVGQGGNEQFF.